The 18 T cell receptor beta chains in this list originate from one sample, sequenced in a study of T cells in Graves' hyperthyroidism and ophthalmopathy. The source material, RNA transcripts, was used to amplify TCR beta CDR3 regions. Primed by the HTBI set, a first-round RT-PCR was run on the TCR CDR3. TCRdb recomputed calls from the multiplex PCR reads with MiXCR, one row per CDR3 protein. The sample lists about 270,000 distinct CDR3 sequences; 20% to 30% were seen once. Specimen: blood. These receptors all stem from a man between 35 and 55 years old with Graves' hyperthyroidism that later progressed to Graves' ophthalmopathy.

The J gene is TRBJ1-1, the V gene TRBV28, with unresolved D. This CDR3 is built from 13 residues. V gave up 3 bases and J gave up 1 base, with 6 bases separating them. Germline V gene sequence: CDR1 MDHEN, CDR2 SYDVKM. CDR3 in amino acids: CASSFVANTEAFF. The CDR3 DNA reads as TGTGCCAGCAGTTTTGTCGCGAACACTGAAGCTTTCTTT.

The chain carries TRBV28 and TRBJ1-2; 7 positions match TRBD1. The V segment lost 6 bases and the J segment 5 bases; nucleotides outside the gene matches: 18. The CDR3 is 17 residues long. Per the germline V gene, CDR1 is MDHEN and CDR2 is SYDVKM. The CDR3 DNA sequence: TGTGCCAGCAGCACAACCTGGACAGGTCCCCTCTGGTATGGCTACACCTTC. Translated: CASSTTWTGPLWYGYTF.

Ten or more counts support this clonotype. V usage is TRBV18 and J usage is TRBJ2-7; no clear D. Germline loops: CDR1 KGHSH, CDR2 LQKENI. This CDR3 has 13 amino acids. V lost 1 base and J lost 5, with 9 bases in between. The CDR3 region is CASSPRYSDEQYF. The CDR3, as DNA: TGTGCCAGCTCACCACGGTATTCGGACGAGCAGTACTTC.

This clonotype was seen many times. This chain connects TRBV28 to TRBJ2-2, with D tentatively TRBD1 or TRBD2 (5 bases each). In germline, CDR1 is MDHEN, CDR2 SYDVKM. CDR3 length: 16 amino acids. The V end lost 5 bases, the J end lost 4 bases, and 17 bases lay between the germline ends. CDR3 nucleotides: TGTGCCAGCAGTACGAATAGGGGAGTCGGCACCGGGGAGCTGTTTTTT. This encodes CASSTNRGVGTGELFF.

This chain joins TRBV20-1 and TRBJ2-5, with D possibly matching TRBD1 (6 bases). The V gene's germline CDR1 is DFQATT and CDR2 SNEGSKA (reference sequence). This CDR3 contains 13 residues. Trimming left V 3 bases short and J 7 bases short, with 15 bases between. The CDR3 coding sequence is TGCAGTGCTAGTCAGGGGAAATACGGGACCCAGTACTTC. It encodes CSASQGKYGTQYF.

This clonotype came up many times. The rearrangement uses TRBV10-3 and TRBJ2-5; TRBD1 matches at 8 bases. CDR3 length: 15 residues. Unmatched junction bases numbered 9, after V lost 4 bases and J lost 5 bases. Germline-derived CDR1 and CDR2 are ENHRY and SYGVKD. Here the CDR3 DNA reads TGTGCCATCAGTGCATCGGGACAGGTTCGGGAGACCCAGTACTTC. Encoded protein: CAISASGQVRETQYF.

Ten or more counts support this clonotype. The DNA for the CDR3 is TGTGCCAGCAACAGACGCAGCTATGGCTACACCTTC. Amino acids: CASNRRSYGYTF. The rearrangement uses TRBV12-3 or TRBV12-4 and TRBJ1-2; D call uncertain. Deletions cut 7 bases from V and 4 bases from J, with 10 bases between. The CDR3 extends over 12 amino acids.

The chain combines TRBV6-1 with TRBJ2-5; TRBD1 matches at 11 bases. This CDR3 has 16 residues. The V gene's germline CDR1 is MNHNS and CDR2 SASEGT. The V and J ends lost 6 bases and 5 bases, in that order; junction bases with no gene match: 11. CDR3 region: CASSPMGQGVWETQYF. The CDR3 DNA sequence: TGTGCCAGCAGCCCCATGGGACAGGGGGTGTGGGAGACCCAGTACTTC.

This clonotype was seen many times. This chain links TRBV5-6 with TRBJ1-1; 8 nucleotides align to TRBD1. The germline V gene encodes CDR1 SGHDT and CDR2 YYEEEE. The junction had 3 bases not matched to a gene; V was cut back by 0 bases and J by 5 bases. The CDR3 spans 14 residues. The CDR3 region is CASSLDNRGTEAFF. CDR3 DNA: TGTGCCAGCAGCTTGGATAACAGGGGGACTGAAGCTTTCTTT.

The chain couples TRBV28 to TRBJ2-2; D is ambiguous. Trimming pared 2 bases from V and 7 bases from J, leaving 5 bases between. The germline gives CDR1 MDHEN, CDR2 SYDVKM. CDR3 size: 12 residues. CDR3 amino acids: CASSLRYGELFF. CDR3 nucleotide sequence: TGTGCCAGCAGTTTAAGATACGGGGAGCTGTTTTTT.

This clonotype came up many times. The chain couples TRBV6-5 to TRBJ2-7; D call uncertain. Germline loops: CDR1 MNHEY, CDR2 SVGAGI. V was clipped by 8 bases and J by 1 base, with 15 bases between them. The CDR3 spans 14 residues. The CDR3 protein is CASPHRRPSYEQYF. Here the CDR3 DNA reads TGTGCCAGCCCCCACAGACGTCCTTCCTACGAGCAGTACTTC.

The chain recombines TRBV15 with TRBJ2-6; possible D gene TRBD1, 5 bases. The CDR3 spans 17 residues. Trimming stripped 2 bases from V and 0 bases from J, with 11 bases between. CDR1 and CDR2 from the germline V gene are LNHNV and YYDKDF (reference sequence). The CDR3, as DNA: TGTGCCACCAGCAGATCCAGGGTCAGCTCTGGGGCCAACGTCCTGACTTTC. It codes for CATSRSRVSSGANVLTF.

This clonotype appeared many times. The gene calls are TRBV2 and TRBJ2-2; D perhaps matches TRBD1 (6 bases). V lost 3 bases to trimming and J lost 7 bases, with 9 bases between them. The CDR3 runs 13 residues. Germline CDR1 SNHLY, CDR2 FYNNEI. CDR3 DNA: TGTGCCAGCAGTGAGGGGGCACTCGGGGAGCTGTTTTTT. Translated, it gives CASSEGALGELFF.

There are a few counts of this clonotype. The genes are TRBV27 and TRBJ1-2, with 7 nucleotides matching TRBD1. The CDR3 is made up of 17 amino acids. V lost 5 bases, J lost 1 base, and 13 bases stayed unmatched. Germline CDR1 reads MNHEY; CDR2 reads SMNVEV (reference sequence). CDR3 region: CASSPVPWDSLNYGYTF. The CDR3 DNA follows: TGTGCCAGCAGTCCAGTCCCCTGGGACAGCCTTAACTATGGCTACACCTTC.

This chain uses TRBV6-5 with TRBJ2-2, with D perhaps matching TRBD1 (6 bases). The CDR3 has 13 residues. The germline V and J ends were trimmed by 4 bases and 6 bases, with 9 bases remaining between them. Germline V gene data show CDR1 as MNHEY and CDR2 as SVGAGI. Here the CDR3 reads CASSLQGAGELFF. For the CDR3, the DNA is TGTGCCAGCAGTTTACAGGGAGCCGGGGAGCTGTTTTTT.

This clonotype was counted between two and nine times. This sequence joins TRBV6-2 or TRBV6-3 and TRBJ1-6; a possible D gene is TRBD1 (5 bases). The V end was cut by 8 bases, the J end by 8 bases, with 19 bases between. The CDR3 is made up of 15 amino acids. Germline-derived CDR1 and CDR2 are MNHEY and SVGEGT. The CDR3 region is CASSSAGTDYSPLHF. The CDR3, as DNA: TGTGCCAGCTCTTCGGCCGGGACCGATTATTCACCCCTCCACTTT.

This clonotype was seen at least ten times. The chain is built from TRBV5-1 and TRBJ2-3; TRBD2 matches at 9 bases. CDR3 length: 17 residues. CDR1 and CDR2 from the germline V gene are SGHRS and YFSETQ. After removal of 3 bases from V and 0 bases from J, the junction contained 8 bases not matched to a gene. CDR3 sequence (DNA): TGCGCCAGCAGCTCCCAATCGGGACTAGCCAGCACAGATACGCAGTATTTT. Its protein is CASSSQSGLASTDTQYF.

The sample holds many counts of this clonotype. The J gene is TRBJ2-2, the V gene TRBV24-1; possible D gene TRBD2, 5 bases. The CDR3 loop spans 15 amino acids. Germline CDR1 KGHDR, CDR2 SFDVKD. V was shortened by 4 bases and J by 1 base, with 9 bases between the two germline ends. CDR3 in amino acids: CATSDPGWNTGELFF. The DNA of the CDR3 is TGTGCCACCAGTGACCCGGGATGGAACACCGGGGAGCTGTTTTTT.